This is a list of T cell receptor beta chains from one sample in a study of human T cells and chemical hapten exposure. TCRdb recomputed calls from the RACE reads with MiXCR, one row per CDR3 protein. The data hold about 120,000 distinct CDR3 sequences, with approximately 15% observed a single time. The specimen comprised whole blood, sampled in connection with sensitization to the hapten diphenylcyclopropenone (DPC). Receptors originate from a woman between 18 and 29 years old with alopecia areata. Some clones in this sample may be carry-over from other donors' samples. Each CDR3 is given with its conserved first and last residue. Fields, in order: V gene, J gene, CDR3 length, clone size, CDR3 protein. Not all rows give a size; the values are once, few, many and, for expanded clones, a class.

V gene: TRBV4-3; J gene: TRBJ1-1; CDR3 length: 15; clone size: many; CDR3 protein: CASSQDAAGGRVFLF
V gene: TRBV2; J gene: TRBJ1-1; CDR3 length: 11; clone size: many; CDR3 protein: CASKGVTEAFF
V gene: TRBV18; J gene: TRBJ2-7; CDR3 length: 14; clone size: few; CDR3 protein: CASSPGDQGYEQYF
V gene: TRBV14; J gene: TRBJ1-2; CDR3 length: 16; clone size: -; CDR3 protein: CASSQRGGRGNYGYTF
V gene: TRBV7-9; J gene: TRBJ2-5; CDR3 length: 12; clone size: many; CDR3 protein: CASSGGLETQYF
V gene: TRBV19; J gene: TRBJ1-3; CDR3 length: 18; clone size: -; CDR3 protein: CASSISGRVATAGNTIYF
V gene: TRBV7-9; J gene: TRBJ2-3; CDR3 length: 14; clone size: few; CDR3 protein: CASSRDASTDTQYF
V gene: TRBV2; J gene: TRBJ1-5; CDR3 length: 15; clone size: few; CDR3 protein: CASSYRGKSNQPQHF
V gene: TRBV3-1; J gene: TRBJ2-2; CDR3 length: 13; clone size: few; CDR3 protein: CASSPPGTGELFF
V gene: TRBV30; J gene: TRBJ2-7; CDR3 length: 14; clone size: -; CDR3 protein: CAWAPGQGIHEQYF
V gene: TRBV6-2/TRBV6-3; J gene: TRBJ1-2; CDR3 length: 14; clone size: -; CDR3 protein: CASIRQGINYGYTF
V gene: TRBV20-1; J gene: TRBJ2-7; CDR3 length: 15; clone size: -; CDR3 protein: CSATTWALSSYEQYF
V gene: TRBV5-6; J gene: TRBJ1-1; CDR3 length: 12; clone size: few; CDR3 protein: CASSFRDREAFF
V gene: TRBV12-3/TRBV12-4; J gene: TRBJ2-1; CDR3 length: 15; clone size: few; CDR3 protein: CASSLAGGTLNEQFF
V gene: TRBV28; J gene: TRBJ2-7; CDR3 length: 15; clone size: -; CDR3 protein: CASSLSTGLLYEQYF
V gene: TRBV6-6; J gene: TRBJ2-3; CDR3 length: 15; clone size: -; CDR3 protein: CASRRGATRTDTQYF
V gene: TRBV27; J gene: TRBJ2-7; CDR3 length: 15; clone size: many; CDR3 protein: CASSASTAAPYEQYF
V gene: TRBV20-1; J gene: TRBJ1-1; CDR3 length: 13; clone size: many; CDR3 protein: CSADVGRTTEAFF
V gene: TRBV7-2; J gene: TRBJ1-1; CDR3 length: 16; clone size: many; CDR3 protein: CASSLALSAGGAEAFF
V gene: TRBV28; J gene: TRBJ2-5; CDR3 length: 15; clone size: -; CDR3 protein: CVSRQGAGVQETQYF
V gene: TRBV13; J gene: TRBJ2-1; CDR3 length: 13; clone size: -; CDR3 protein: CASAWDPYNEQFF
V gene: TRBV20-1; J gene: TRBJ2-7; CDR3 length: 14; clone size: -; CDR3 protein: CSARDKLFDYEQYF
V gene: TRBV4-1; J gene: TRBJ1-2; CDR3 length: 14; clone size: few; CDR3 protein: CASSQDSFNYGYTF
V gene: TRBV7-9; J gene: TRBJ1-5; CDR3 length: 13; clone size: many; CDR3 protein: CASSLVGDQPQHF
V gene: TRBV4-3; J gene: TRBJ2-7; CDR3 length: 15; clone size: -; CDR3 protein: CASSQVAGSLYEQYF
V gene: TRBV6-6; J gene: TRBJ2-7; CDR3 length: 15; clone size: few; CDR3 protein: CASSSRTGGFYEQYF
V gene: TRBV7-9; J gene: TRBJ1-1; CDR3 length: 16; clone size: -; CDR3 protein: CASSLGTALGNTEAFF
V gene: TRBV2; J gene: TRBJ2-7; CDR3 length: 12; clone size: few; CDR3 protein: CASSAQGLEQYF
V gene: TRBV27; J gene: TRBJ2-5; CDR3 length: 13; clone size: -; CDR3 protein: CASSFWGGETQYF
V gene: TRBV10-3; J gene: TRBJ2-7; CDR3 length: 13; clone size: -; CDR3 protein: CATGLDGNYEQYF
V gene: TRBV20-1; J gene: TRBJ2-1; CDR3 length: 15; clone size: few; CDR3 protein: CSAPHAGGPYNEQFF
V gene: TRBV7-9; J gene: TRBJ2-7; CDR3 length: 17; clone size: -; CDR3 protein: CASSSATGGVAFYEQYF
V gene: TRBV3-1; J gene: TRBJ2-5; CDR3 length: 13; clone size: -; CDR3 protein: CASSVKSRETQYF
V gene: TRBV4-3; J gene: TRBJ2-2; CDR3 length: 18; clone size: few; CDR3 protein: CASNQESAGAANTGELFF
V gene: TRBV7-6; J gene: TRBJ2-7; CDR3 length: 15; clone size: -; CDR3 protein: CASSLGSGPSYEQYF
V gene: TRBV12-3/TRBV12-4; J gene: TRBJ1-1; CDR3 length: 15; clone size: many; CDR3 protein: CASSFPTGLNTEAFF
V gene: TRBV11-2; J gene: TRBJ2-7; CDR3 length: 14; clone size: -; CDR3 protein: CASSLIRADYEQYF